The TCR beta chain described here comes from a study of T cells in Graves' hyperthyroidism and ophthalmopathy. Study results and caveats: Stable hyperthyroidism was told apart from ophthalmopathy by a model built on 13 V-J features. The model identified upcoming ophthalmopathy a median approximately seven months ahead of onset.

This clonotype occurred many times. Its antigen is still unknown. Germline CDR1 is WNHNN and CDR2 is SYGVQD (reference sequence). This CDR3 region has 15 residues. The V end was cut by 3 bases, the J end by 3 bases, with 14 bases between. Hyperthyroidism patients were newly diagnosed, had disease duration under 2 months, and were aged 18 to 65 years. Uncontrolled infection, other autoimmune disease, pregnancy or lactation led to exclusion. Amplification of TCR beta CDR3 regions was performed using RNA transcripts as template. With the HTBI primer set, the TCR CDR3 went through a first round of RT-PCR. A single record per CDR3 protein comes from TCRdb applying MiXCR to the multiplex PCR reads. The sample consists of roughly 710,000 distinct CDR3 sequences, 30% to 40% of them appearing once.

Material for sequencing was blood. The receptor's source is a woman between 35 and 50 years old with Graves' hyperthyroidism. The J gene is TRBJ1-2, the V gene TRBV10-1, with D unclear. The CDR3 region has the DNA TGCGCCAGCAGTGACGGGAGCCCGAGGGACTATGGCTACACCTTC. Translation gives CASSDGSPRDYGYTF.